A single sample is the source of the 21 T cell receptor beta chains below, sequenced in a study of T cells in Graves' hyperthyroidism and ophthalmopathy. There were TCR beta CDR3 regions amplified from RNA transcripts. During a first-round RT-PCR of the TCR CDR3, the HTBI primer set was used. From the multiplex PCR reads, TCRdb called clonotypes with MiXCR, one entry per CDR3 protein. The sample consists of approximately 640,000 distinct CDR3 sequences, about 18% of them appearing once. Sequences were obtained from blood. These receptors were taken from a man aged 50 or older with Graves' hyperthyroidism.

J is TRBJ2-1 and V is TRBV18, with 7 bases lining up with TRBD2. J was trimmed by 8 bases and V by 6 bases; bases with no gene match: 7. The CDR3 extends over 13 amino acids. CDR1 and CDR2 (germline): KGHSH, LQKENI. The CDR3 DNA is TGTGCCAGCTCGGCGGGAGTAGACTATGAGCAGTTCTTC. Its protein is CASSAGVDYEQFF. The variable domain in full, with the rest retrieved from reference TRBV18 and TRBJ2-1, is NAGVMQNPRHLVRRRGQEARLRCSPMKGHSHVYWYRQLPEEGLKFMVYLQKENIIDESGMPKERFSAEFPKEGPSILRIQQVVRGDSAAYFCASSAGVDYEQFFGPGTRLTVL.

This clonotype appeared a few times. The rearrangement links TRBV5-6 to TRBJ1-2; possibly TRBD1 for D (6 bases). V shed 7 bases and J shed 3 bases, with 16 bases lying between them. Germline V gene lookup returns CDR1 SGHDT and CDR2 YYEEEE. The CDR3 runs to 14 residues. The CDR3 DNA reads TGTGCCAGCGTCGTTCGGGGGCGAGACTATGGCTACACCTTC. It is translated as CASVVRGRDYGYTF.

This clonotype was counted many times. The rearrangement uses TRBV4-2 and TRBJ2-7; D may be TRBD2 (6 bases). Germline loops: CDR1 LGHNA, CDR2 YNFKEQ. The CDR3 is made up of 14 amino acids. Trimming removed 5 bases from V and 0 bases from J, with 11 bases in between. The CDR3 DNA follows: TGTGCCAGCAGCGGTAGCGGACACTCCTACGAGCAGTACTTC. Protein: CASSGSGHSYEQYF.

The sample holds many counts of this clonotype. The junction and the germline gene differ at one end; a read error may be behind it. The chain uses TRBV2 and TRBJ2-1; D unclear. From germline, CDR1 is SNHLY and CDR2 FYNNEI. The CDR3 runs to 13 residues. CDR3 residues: CASREIIFNEQFF. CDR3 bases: TGTGCCAGCCGTGAGATTATCTTCAATGAGCAGTTCTTC.

The CDR3 spells CASSQDQGTSSFQETQYF. The CDR3 DNA reads as TGTGCCAGCAGCCAAGATCAAGGGACTAGCAGTTTCCAAGAGACCCAGTACTTC. The chain uses TRBV7-3 and TRBJ2-5; 9 bases agree with TRBD2. Germline CDR1 and CDR2: SGHTA and FQGTGA. CDR3 length equals 18 residues. V was pared by 5 bases and J by 1 base, with 14 bases of the junction left unmatched.

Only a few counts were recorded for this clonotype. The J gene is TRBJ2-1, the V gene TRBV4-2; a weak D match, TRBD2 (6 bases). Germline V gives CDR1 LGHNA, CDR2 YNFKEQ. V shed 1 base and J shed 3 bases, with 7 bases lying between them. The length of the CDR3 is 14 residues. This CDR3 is CASSQGGIYNEQFF. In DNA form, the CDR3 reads TGTGCCAGCAGCCAAGGCGGGATCTACAATGAGCAGTTCTTC.

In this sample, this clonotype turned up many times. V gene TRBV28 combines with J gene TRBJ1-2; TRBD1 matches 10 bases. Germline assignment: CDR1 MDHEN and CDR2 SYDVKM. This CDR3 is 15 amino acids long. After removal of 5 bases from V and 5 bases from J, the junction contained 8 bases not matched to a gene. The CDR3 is CASSPLGQGGYGYTF. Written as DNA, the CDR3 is TGTGCCAGCAGTCCTCTAGGACAGGGGGGTTATGGCTACACCTTC.

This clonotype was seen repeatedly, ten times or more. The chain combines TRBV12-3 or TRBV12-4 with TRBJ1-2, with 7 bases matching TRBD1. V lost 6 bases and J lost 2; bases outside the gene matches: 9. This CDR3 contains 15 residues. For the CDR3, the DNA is TGTGCCAGCAGCCTGCCGGGACAGATAAACTATGGCTACACCTTC. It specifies CASSLPGQINYGYTF.

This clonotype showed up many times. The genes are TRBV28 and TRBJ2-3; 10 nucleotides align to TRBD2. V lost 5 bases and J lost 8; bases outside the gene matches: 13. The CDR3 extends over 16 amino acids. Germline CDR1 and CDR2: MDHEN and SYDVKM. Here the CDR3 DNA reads TGTGCCAGCAGTAGCCTAGCGGGAGTGGTTGGGGGTACGCAGTATTTT. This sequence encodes CASSSLAGVVGGTQYF.

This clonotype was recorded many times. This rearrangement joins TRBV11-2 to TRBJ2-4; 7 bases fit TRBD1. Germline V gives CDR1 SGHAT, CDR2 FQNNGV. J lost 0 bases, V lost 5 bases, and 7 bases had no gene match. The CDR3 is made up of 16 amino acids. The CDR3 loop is CASSGIQGIAKNIQYF. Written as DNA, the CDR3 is TGTGCCAGCAGCGGGATACAGGGGATAGCCAAAAACATTCAGTACTTC.

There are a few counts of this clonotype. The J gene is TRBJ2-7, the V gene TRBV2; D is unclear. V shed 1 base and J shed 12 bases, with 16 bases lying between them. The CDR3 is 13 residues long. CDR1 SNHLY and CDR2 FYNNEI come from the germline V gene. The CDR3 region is CASSEEVELPRYF. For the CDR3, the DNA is TGTGCCAGCAGTGAAGAGGTTGAGCTCCCGAGGTACTTC.

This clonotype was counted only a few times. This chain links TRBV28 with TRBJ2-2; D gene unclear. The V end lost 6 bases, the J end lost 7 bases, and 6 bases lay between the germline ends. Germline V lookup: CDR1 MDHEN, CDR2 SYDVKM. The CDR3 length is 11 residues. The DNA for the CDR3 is TGTGCCAGCAGGTGGGACGGGGAGCTGTTTTTT. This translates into CASRWDGELFF.

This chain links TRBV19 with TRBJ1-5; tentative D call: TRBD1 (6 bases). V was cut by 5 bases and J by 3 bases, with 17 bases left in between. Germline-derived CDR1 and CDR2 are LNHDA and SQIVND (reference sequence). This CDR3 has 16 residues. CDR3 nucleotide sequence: TGTGCCAGTAGTCCCATCGGGGGGCCTAACAATCAGCCCCAGCATTTT. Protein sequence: CASSPIGGPNNQPQHF. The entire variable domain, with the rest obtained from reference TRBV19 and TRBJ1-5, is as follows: DGGITQSPKYLFRKEGQNVTLSCEQNLNHDAMYWYRQDPGQGLRLIYYSQIVNDFQKGDIAEGYSVSREKKESFPLTVTSAQKNPTAFYLCASSPIGGPNNQPQHFGDGTRLSIL.

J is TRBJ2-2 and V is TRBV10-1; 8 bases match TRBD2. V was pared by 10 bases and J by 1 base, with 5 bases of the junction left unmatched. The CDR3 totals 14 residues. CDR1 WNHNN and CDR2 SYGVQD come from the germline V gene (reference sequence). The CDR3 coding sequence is TGCGCCACTCGGGAGGGAAAGAACACCGGGGAGCTGTTTTTT. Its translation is CATREGKNTGELFF.

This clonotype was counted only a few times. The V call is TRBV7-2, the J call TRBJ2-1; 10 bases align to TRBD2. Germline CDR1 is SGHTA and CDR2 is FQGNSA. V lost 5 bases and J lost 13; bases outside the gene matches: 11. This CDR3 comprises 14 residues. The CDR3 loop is CASSPPGEREGQFF. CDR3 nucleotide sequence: TGTGCCAGCAGCCCACCGGGCGAGCGGGAGGGTCAGTTCTTC.

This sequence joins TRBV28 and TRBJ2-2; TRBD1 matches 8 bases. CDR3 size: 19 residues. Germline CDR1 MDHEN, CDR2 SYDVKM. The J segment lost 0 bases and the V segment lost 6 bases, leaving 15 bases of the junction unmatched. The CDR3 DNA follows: TGTGCCAGCAGCCTCCTTACAGGGGGTTTCTTAACGAACACCGGGGAGCTGTTTTTT. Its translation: CASSLLTGGFLTNTGELFF.

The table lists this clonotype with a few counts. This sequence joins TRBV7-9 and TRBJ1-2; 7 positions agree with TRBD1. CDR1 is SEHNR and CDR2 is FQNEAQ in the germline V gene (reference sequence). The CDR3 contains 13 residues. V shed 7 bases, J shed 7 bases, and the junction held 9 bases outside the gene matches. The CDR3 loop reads CASKSTGVSGYTF. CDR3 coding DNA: TGTGCCAGCAAATCAACAGGGGTTAGTGGCTACACCTTC.

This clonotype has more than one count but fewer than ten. Here the CDR3 DNA reads TGTGCCAGCAGTTTTAATTTAGGAGTCAATCAGCCCCAGCATTTT. Translating gives CASSFNLGVNQPQHF. The chain carries TRBV28 and TRBJ1-5; D call uncertain. The ends were cut back, 3 bases at V and 3 bases at J, with 12 bases in the middle. Looked up from germline, CDR1 is MDHEN and CDR2 is SYDVKM. This CDR3 has 15 amino acids.

The CDR3 is CASRLQGEGQPQHF. The DNA for the CDR3 is TGTGCCAGCAGACTCCAGGGGGAGGGTCAGCCCCAGCATTTT. The J gene is TRBJ1-5, the V gene TRBV6-2 or TRBV6-3; TRBD1 matches at 7 bases. V gave up 6 bases and J gave up 6 bases; unmatched junction bases: 8. Germline CDR1 MNHEY, CDR2 SVGEGT. The CDR3 spans 14 residues.

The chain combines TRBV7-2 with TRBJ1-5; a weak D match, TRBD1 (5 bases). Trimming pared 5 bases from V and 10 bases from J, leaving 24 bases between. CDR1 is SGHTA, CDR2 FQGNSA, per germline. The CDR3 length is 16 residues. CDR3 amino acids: CASSTTGTCRRCPQHF. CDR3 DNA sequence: TGTGCCAGCAGCACCACTGGGACCTGCCGCCGTTGTCCCCAGCATTTT.

In DNA, the CDR3 is TGTGCCAGCAGTGAAGCGCTGGGGCGACATGGGGGAGACACCTTC. Its translation: CASSEALGRHGGDTF. The chain joins TRBV2 to TRBJ1-2; maybe TRBD1 (5 bases). The CDR3 extends over 15 amino acids. CDR1 and CDR2 (germline): SNHLY, FYNNEI. Trimming took 0 bases from V and 12 from J, leaving 20 bases between them.